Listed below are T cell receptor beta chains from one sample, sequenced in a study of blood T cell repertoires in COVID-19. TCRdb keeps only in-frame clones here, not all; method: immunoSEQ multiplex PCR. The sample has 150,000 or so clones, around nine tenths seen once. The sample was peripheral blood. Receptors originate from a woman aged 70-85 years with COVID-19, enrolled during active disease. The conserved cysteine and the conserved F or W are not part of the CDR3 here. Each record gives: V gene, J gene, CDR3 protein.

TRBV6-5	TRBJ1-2	ASSPYRGGIYGYT
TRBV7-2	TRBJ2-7	ASSLVGDTYYEQY
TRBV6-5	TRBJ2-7	ASSYLGGGGEQY
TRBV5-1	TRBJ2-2	ASSLGTGGPTGELF
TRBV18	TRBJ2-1	ASSPLLGGYNEQF
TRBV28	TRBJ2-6	ASRRPSGANVLT
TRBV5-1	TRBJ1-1	ASSFTGRGNTEAF
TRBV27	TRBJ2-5	ASSPGLAGGRETQY
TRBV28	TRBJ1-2	ATGQGPYGYT
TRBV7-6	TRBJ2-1	ASSLVGQGTGIRGEQF
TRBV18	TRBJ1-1	ASSTQPAGQPNTEAF
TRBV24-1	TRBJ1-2	ATSDNSYGYT